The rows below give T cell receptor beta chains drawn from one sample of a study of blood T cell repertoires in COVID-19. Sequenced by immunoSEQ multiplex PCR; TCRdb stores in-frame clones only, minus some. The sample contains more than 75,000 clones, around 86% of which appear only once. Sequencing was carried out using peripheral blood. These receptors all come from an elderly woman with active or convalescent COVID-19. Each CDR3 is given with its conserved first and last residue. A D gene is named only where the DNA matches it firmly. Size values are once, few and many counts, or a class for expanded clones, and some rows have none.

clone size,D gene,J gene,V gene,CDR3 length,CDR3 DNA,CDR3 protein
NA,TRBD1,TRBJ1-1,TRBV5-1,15,TGCGCCAGCAGCCAAAGGACAGGGGGGGACACTGAAGCTTTCTTT,CASSQRTGGDTEAFF
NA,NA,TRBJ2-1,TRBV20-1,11,TGCAGTGCTAGAGACGCTATTGAACGGTTCTTC,CSARDAIERFF
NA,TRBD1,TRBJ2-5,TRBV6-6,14,TGTGCCAGCAGTGCGGGACAGGCGTTCCAGACCCAGTACTTC,CASSAGQAFQTQYF
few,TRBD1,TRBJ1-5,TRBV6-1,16,TGTGCCAGCAGTGAAGGATTTGGAGGGGGCAGTCAGCCCCAGCATTTT,CASSEGFGGGSQPQHF
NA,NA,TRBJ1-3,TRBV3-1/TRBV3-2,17,TGTGCCAGCAGCCAAGATCGTAGCAGAAACTCGGGAAACACCATATATTTT,CASSQDRSRNSGNTIYF
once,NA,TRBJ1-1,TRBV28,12,TGTGCCAGCAGTTTTACTAACACTGAAGCTTTCTTT,CASSFTNTEAFF
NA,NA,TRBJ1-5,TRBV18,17,TGTGCCAGCTCACGTACAGGACAGATACTAAGCAATCAGCCCCAGCATTTT,CASSRTGQILSNQPQHF
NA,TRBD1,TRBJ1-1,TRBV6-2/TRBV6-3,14,TGTGCCAGCAGTTACCAGGGGGCCAACACTGAAGCTTTCTTT,CASSYQGANTEAFF
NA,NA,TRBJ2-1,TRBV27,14,TGTGCCAGCAGTTTAATATCGGTGAACAATGAGCAGTTCTTC,CASSLISVNNEQFF
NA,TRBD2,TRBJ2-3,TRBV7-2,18,TGTGCCAGCAGCTTAGGTGGGAGACTAGCGGGGGGGCTAAATACGCAGTATTTT,CASSLGGRLAGGLNTQYF
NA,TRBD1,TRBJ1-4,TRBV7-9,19,TGTGCCAGCAGCTTAGTCGGGACAGGGGGCGTTCCAACTAATGAAAAACTGTTTTTT,CASSLVGTGGVPTNEKLFF
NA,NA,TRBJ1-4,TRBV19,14,TGTGCCAGTAGTGCAGGACAGCTAAATGAAAAACTGTTTTTT,CASSAGQLNEKLFF
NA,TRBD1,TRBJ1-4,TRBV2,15,TGTGCCAGCAGCGGACAGGGGGTTGGAAATGAAAAACTGTTTTTT,CASSGQGVGNEKLFF
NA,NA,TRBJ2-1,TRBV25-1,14,TGTGCCACCGTCGAAGGGGGCTCCTACAATGAGCAGTTCTTC,CATVEGGSYNEQFF
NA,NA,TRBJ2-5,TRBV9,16,TGTGCCAGCAGTCCTGGACGGGGTTCATTACAAGAGACCCAGTACTTC,CASSPGRGSLQETQYF
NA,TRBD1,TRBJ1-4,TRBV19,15,TGTGCCAGTAGTACTCCGGGACAGTCTAATGAAAAACTGTTTTTT,CASSTPGQSNEKLFF
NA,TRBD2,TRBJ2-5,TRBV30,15,TGTGCCTGGACCCCGGGGGGGCGTTGGCAAGAGACCCAGTACTTC,CAWTPGGRWQETQYF
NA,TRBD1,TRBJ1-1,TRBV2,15,TGTGCCAGCAGTGGGACAGGGGGGATGAACACTGAAGCTTTCTTT,CASSGTGGMNTEAFF
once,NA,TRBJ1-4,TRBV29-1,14,TGCAGCTTTTTCCTCGTCGGGACTAATGAAAAACTGTTTTTT,CSFFLVGTNEKLFF
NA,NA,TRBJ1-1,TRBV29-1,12,TGCAGCGTGGCCCGGGAAGGCACTGAAGCTTTCTTT,CSVAREGTEAFF
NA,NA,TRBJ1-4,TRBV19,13,TGTGCCAGTAGCAGGCCGACGGGGGAAAAACTGTTTTTT,CASSRPTGEKLFF
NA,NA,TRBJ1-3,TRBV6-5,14,TGTGCCAGCGCCAGAGGAGTCTCTGGAAACACCATATATTTT,CASARGVSGNTIYF
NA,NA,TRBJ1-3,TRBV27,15,TGTGCCAGCGGAGAGGCGCGAAGCTCTGGAAACACCATATATTTT,CASGEARSSGNTIYF
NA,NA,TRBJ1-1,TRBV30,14,TGTGCCTGGAGTGTCCCAGGGTGGAACACTGAAGCTTTCTTT,CAWSVPGWNTEAFF
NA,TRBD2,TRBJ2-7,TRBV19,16,TGTGCCAGTAGTAGAGGGACTAGCGGCGTCTCCTACGAGCAGTACTTC,CASSRGTSGVSYEQYF
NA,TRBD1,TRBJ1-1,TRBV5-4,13,TGTGCCAGCCGGGCACAGGGGGCGACTGAAGCTTTCTTT,CASRAQGATEAFF
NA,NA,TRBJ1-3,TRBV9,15,TGTGCCAGCAGCGTAGGCCAGGGGTATGGAAACACCATATATTTT,CASSVGQGYGNTIYF
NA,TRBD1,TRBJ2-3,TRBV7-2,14,TGTGCCAGCAGCTTGGGACAGGGGTTGGATACGCAGTATTTT,CASSLGQGLDTQYF
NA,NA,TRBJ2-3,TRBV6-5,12,TGTGCCAGCAGTACCCTCGGGGATACGCAGTATTTT,CASSTLGDTQYF
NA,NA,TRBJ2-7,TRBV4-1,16,TGCGCCAGCAGCCAAGATCTGGGTCGGCAGGATGGCGAGCAGTACTTC,CASSQDLGRQDGEQYF
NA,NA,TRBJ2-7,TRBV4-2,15,TGTGCCAGCAGCCAAGAACGACTGGCCTCCTACGAGCAGTACTTC,CASSQERLASYEQYF
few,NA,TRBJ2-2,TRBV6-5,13,TGTGCCAGCGGCTCAGGGGGAGGCGGGGAGCTGTTTTTT,CASGSGGGGELFF
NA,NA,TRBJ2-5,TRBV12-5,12,TGTGCTAGTGGTTTGTCCGAGGGCCGAGCGCACTTC,CASGLSEGRAHF
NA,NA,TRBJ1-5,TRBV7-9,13,TGTGCCAGCAGCTTACAGGGCGATCAGCCCCAGCATTTT,CASSLQGDQPQHF
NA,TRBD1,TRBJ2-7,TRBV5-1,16,TGCGCCAGCAGCTCTTCGAGGACAGGGGGAACCTACGAGCAGTACTTC,CASSSSRTGGTYEQYF
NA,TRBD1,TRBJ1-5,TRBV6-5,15,TGTGCCAGCACCTCCTTGGAGGGACAGAATCAGCCCCAGCATTTT,CASTSLEGQNQPQHF
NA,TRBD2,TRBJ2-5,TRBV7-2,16,TGTGCCAGCATCCCCGGGGGGGGGCGCCCCGAAGAGACCCAGTACTTC,CASIPGGGRPEETQYF
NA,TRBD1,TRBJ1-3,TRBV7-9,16,TGTGCCAGCAGCCCTGGACAGGCCTGGATCGGAAACACCATATATTTT,CASSPGQAWIGNTIYF
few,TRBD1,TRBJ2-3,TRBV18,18,TGTGCCAGCTCACCACGCCCTTTCACGACAGGGGAGGCAGATACGCAGTATTTT,CASSPRPFTTGEADTQYF
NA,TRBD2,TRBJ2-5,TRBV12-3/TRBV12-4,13,TGTGCCAGCAGTTTCGGGGAGGGGGAGACCCAGTACTTC,CASSFGEGETQYF
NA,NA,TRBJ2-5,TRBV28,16,TGTGCCAGCAGCACTCCTACAGGGTCCCTAAAAGAGACCCAGTACTTC,CASSTPTGSLKETQYF
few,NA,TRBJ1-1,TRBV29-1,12,TGCAGCGTTGACAGGGGAGGGGCTGAAGCTTTCTTT,CSVDRGGAEAFF
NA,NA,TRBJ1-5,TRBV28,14,TGTGCCAGCAGTTTAGGCAGGGGCCCGAGGCCCCAGCATTTT,CASSLGRGPRPQHF
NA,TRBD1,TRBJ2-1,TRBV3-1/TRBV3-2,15,TGTGCCAGCAGTCGACAGGGGAGCTCCTACAATGAGCAGTTCTTC,CASSRQGSSYNEQFF
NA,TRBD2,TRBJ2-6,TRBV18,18,TGTGCCAGCTCACCGCGGGGGGCCGCCCGCTCTGGGGCCAACGTCCTGACTTTC,CASSPRGAARSGANVLTF
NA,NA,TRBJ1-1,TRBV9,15,TGTGCCAGCAGCCTCACAGGGCTAGGGAACACTGAAGCTTTCTTT,CASSLTGLGNTEAFF
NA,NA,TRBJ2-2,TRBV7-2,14,TGTGCCAGCAGCTTAAGCTGGAGGTCGGGGGAGCTGTTTTTT,CASSLSWRSGELFF